This T cell receptor (beta chain) emerged from a study of T cells expressing NK-cell markers. Background on the study: Eight donors were sequenced, of whom seven were HCMV-seropositive, while the remaining one was HCMV-seronegative. Study-level findings and limits: A handful of donors likewise had their CD3+CD56-NKG2C+ fraction led by these clonotypes.

As concerns this clonotype: Its cognate antigen is unknown.

The germline CDR1 and CDR2 sequences are DFQATT and SNEGSKA (reference sequence). The CDR3 is made up of 17 amino acids. TCRdb derives one entry per CDR3 protein from the 5' RACE reads, leaving out DNA. This repertoire comprises around 260,000 distinct CDR3 sequences; its ten largest clones make up around 3.9%. Sequenced material: blood T cells: a sorted CD56 or NKG2C T cell subset, CD4+ or CD8+ T cells, or bulk PBMC T cells (not recorded which). The chain recombines TRBV20-1 with TRBJ1-4; TCRdb names TRBD1, which stays unverified in the absence of DNA. This receptor was obtained from a woman aged 18 to 75 in good health. CDR3 protein: CSARDGTGQLGIEKLFF.